These T cell receptor beta chains were read from a single sample in a study of blood T cell repertoires in COVID-19. The data were produced by immunoSEQ multiplex PCR, yet TCRdb's version contains in-frame clones alone and is incomplete. The sample yields 180,000 or so clones, 85% to 90% seen once. Sequencing used peripheral blood. The receptors derive from a man aged 18 to 30 with acute or convalescent COVID-19. CDR3s include the opening cysteine and the closing phenylalanine or tryptophan.

j_call v_call cdr3_length cdr3_aa
TRBJ1-5 TRBV18 15 CASSRGQGSNQPQHF
TRBJ1-1 TRBV6-5 15 CASSYSGTGNTEAFF
TRBJ2-3 TRBV7-8 16 CASSLQGILSTDTQYF
TRBJ1-1 TRBV6-5 13 CASSGGRGTEAFF
TRBJ1-5 TRBV6-5 14 CASRSQISNQPQHF
TRBJ2-2 TRBV9 17 CASSDHGENPNTGELFF
TRBJ1-4 TRBV6-5 11 CASSLGGVLFF
TRBJ1-5 TRBV12-1 19 CASSCFMQGASSGNQPQHF
TRBJ1-4 TRBV7-9 14 CASSSLRDSEKLFF
TRBJ1-2 TRBV3-1/TRBV3-2 14 CASSPGGIFYGYTF
TRBJ2-5 TRBV12-3/TRBV12-4 12 CASSWDSETQYF
TRBJ1-1 TRBV30 13 CAWSPTGYTEAFF
TRBJ2-3 TRBV6-6 15 CASRVSGGRTDTQYF
TRBJ1-4 TRBV6-5 14 CASSPGQLNEKLFF
TRBJ1-1 TRBV6-5 14 CASSLAGKNTEAFF
TRBJ2-4 TRBV7-8 14 CASSLQLAGGTQYF
TRBJ2-1 TRBV15 15 CATSGRDRGFYEQFF
TRBJ1-1 TRBV7-6 17 CASSLRGGTGENTEAFF
TRBJ2-5 TRBV30 15 CAWSFSGTGAETQYF
TRBJ2-7 TRBV6-5 14 CASRRTGSSYEQYF